This TCR beta chain was documented in a study of regulatory T cells in long-lasting Graves disease. Time point reported: newly diagnosed GD, antithyroid drugs for less than 3 months. TCR sequences were obtained from RNA taken from PBMCs. Building the TCR beta libraries relied on iRepertoire HTBI primers, and CDR3 regions underwent Arm-PCR. Each CDR3 protein gets one entry after TCRdb re-called the multiplex PCR reads with MiXCR. The sample yields over 500,000 distinct CDR3 sequences, 15% to 20% seen once. This clonotype was observed many times. CDR1 and CDR2 (germline): KGHSH, LQKENI. The CDR3 covers 14 residues. With V trimmed by 3 bases and J by 11 bases, 11 bases remained unmatched. A further study also used this sample, focusing on T cells in Graves' hyperthyroidism and ophthalmopathy. That report adds: HTBI primers were used for first-round RT-PCR of the TCR CDR3.

The receptor comes from a man between 18 and 35 years old with Graves disease. This specimen consisted of peripheral blood mononuclear cells (PBMCs), obtained at new diagnosis, from a patient treated with antithyroid drugs. The chain is built from TRBV18 and TRBJ1-1, with 8 bases matching TRBD1. Written as DNA, the CDR3 is TGTGCCAGCTCACCTACTGACCCTGGACAGGGCGCTTTCTTT. As protein: CASSPTDPGQGAFF.